Each of the 6 T cell receptor beta chains below was sequenced from the same sample in a study of cytomegalovirus exposure and HLA in healthy donors. With 60 Vbeta and 13 Jbeta primers, the PCR was carried out. Clones were sequenced by immunoSEQ multiplex PCR, and TCRdb holds only the in-frame ones, with some missing. The sample lists 85,000 to 90,000 clones, about 85% occurring once. Specimen: PBMCs. These receptors were obtained from a middle-aged man in good health and CMV-seropositive.

This sequence joins TRBV25-1 and TRBJ1-1; 7 bases are shared with TRBD1. Germline loops: CDR1 MGHDK, CDR2 SYGVNS. V gave up 6 bases and J gave up 11 bases; unmatched junction bases: 9. This CDR3 spans 12 amino acids. The CDR3 here is CASRSVDRVAFF. CDR3 coding DNA: TGTGCCAGCAGATCCGTTGACAGGGTGGCTTTCTTT.

This chain joins TRBV9 and TRBJ1-6; tentative D call: TRBD1 (6 bases). Germline V gene sequence: CDR1 SGDLS, CDR2 YYNGEE. Trimming took off 4 bases at V and 12 bases at J, with 20 bases between the two ends. This CDR3 is 15 amino acids long. The CDR3 bases are TGTGCCAGCAGCCCGGGACACCCCATCAGTGGACCCCTCCACTTT. This codes for CASSPGHPISGPLHF.

The V and J genes are TRBV5-8 and TRBJ2-4; 7 bases agree with TRBD1. Trimming at V came to 4 bases and at J to 0 bases, leaving 7 bases not matched to a gene. The CDR3 consists of 16 residues. Germline V gene data show CDR1 as SGHTS and CDR2 as YDEGEE. The CDR3 DNA follows: TGTGCCAGCAGCACAGGGACAGAGCTAGCCAAAAACATTCAGTACTTC. The encoded protein is CASSTGTELAKNIQYF.

CDR3 DNA: TGTGCCAGCAGCTTGTTCCAAGCTTCTAATGAAAAACTGTTTTTT. Residues: CASSLFQASNEKLFF. The chain is built from TRBV5-6 and TRBJ1-4; D is uncertain. Trimming removed 1 base at V and 3 bases at J, with 10 bases between. CDR1 and CDR2 (germline): SGHDT, YYEEEE. The CDR3 totals 15 residues.

This clone appeared once. This chain joins TRBV5-6 and TRBJ1-2; D possibly corresponds to TRBD1 (5 bases). The germline CDR1 and CDR2 sequences are SGHDT and YYEEEE. The CDR3 loop spans 13 amino acids. The ends were cut back, 3 bases at V and 4 bases at J, with 10 bases in the middle. The CDR3 region has the DNA TGTGCCAGCAGCTACCGGGACTTCTATGGCTACACCTTC. It translates to CASSYRDFYGYTF.

The chain carries TRBV14 and TRBJ2-5; TRBD2 might be the D (5 bases). In germline, CDR1 is SGHDN, CDR2 FVKESK. Deletions cut 5 bases from V and 3 bases from J, with 13 bases between. The length of the CDR3 is 14 residues. The CDR3 here is CASSAGLGKETQYF. CDR3 bases: TGTGCCAGCAGCGCAGGACTGGGGAAAGAGACCCAGTACTTC.